The next 2 T cell receptor beta chains were all read from a single sample in a study of graft-versus-host responses after intestinal transplantation. For these receptors, no antigen is known. This table comes from immunoSEQ multiplex PCR, and its TCRdb copy is limited to in-frame clones, with some not included. The table lists tens of thousands of clones, more than 70% of them singletons. This specimen was unstimulated CD4+ T cells sorted from spleen or lymph node cells, taken before transplant. Source of these receptors: a human donor who was the organ donor for an intestinal transplant.

The table lists this clone with a few counts. The V gene is TRBV15, the J gene TRBJ1-1; the D is unclear. V dropped 1 base and J dropped 3 bases, with 6 bases sitting between them. Per germline, CDR1 LNHNV and CDR2 YYDKDF (reference sequence). This CDR3 region has 13 residues. DNA for the CDR3: TGTGCCACCAGCAGAGGACTGGACACTGAAGCTTTCTTT. Translation: CATSRGLDTEAFF.

V is TRBV28 and J is TRBJ1-1; 8 positions match TRBD1. Germline values: CDR1 MDHEN, CDR2 SYDVKM. Losses at the gene ends were 10 bases for V and 11 bases for J; bases not matched to a gene: 15. The CDR3 runs 13 residues. In nucleotides, the CDR3 is TGTGCCATCACACACCAGACAGGGGCGGAGGCTTTCTTT. Amino acids: CAITHQTGAEAFF.